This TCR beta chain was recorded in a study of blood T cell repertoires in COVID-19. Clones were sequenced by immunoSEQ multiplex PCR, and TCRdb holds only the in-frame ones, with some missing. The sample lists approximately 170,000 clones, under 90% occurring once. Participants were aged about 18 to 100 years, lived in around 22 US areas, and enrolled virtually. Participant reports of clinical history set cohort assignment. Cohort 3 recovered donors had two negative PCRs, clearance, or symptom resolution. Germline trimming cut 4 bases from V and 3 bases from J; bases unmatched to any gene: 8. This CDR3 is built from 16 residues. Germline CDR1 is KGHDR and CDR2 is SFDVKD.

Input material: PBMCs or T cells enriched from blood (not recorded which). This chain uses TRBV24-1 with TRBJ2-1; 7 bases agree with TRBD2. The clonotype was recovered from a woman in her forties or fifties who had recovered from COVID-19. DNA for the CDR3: TGTGCCACCAGTGACGGGAGCGGGGCCAACTACAATGAGCAGTTCTTC. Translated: CATSDGSGANYNEQFF.